A selection of T cell receptor beta chains follows, all from one sample in a study of HIV-infected children after antiretroviral therapy interruption. TCRdb reanalysed the 3' RACE reads using MiXCR and keeps one entry per CDR3 protein. Found here are 45,000 to 50,000 distinct CDR3 sequences, 4.3% of them singletons; the top ten hold almost 0.7%. The sample in question was CD45RA+ CD4+ T cells from PBMCs, pooled from several time points, obtained from a donor given antiretroviral therapy, either interrupted or continuous. Receptors were obtained from a pool of human donors with HIV. Each CDR3 is given with its conserved first and last residue. The order of the fields is D gene, J gene, clone size, V gene, CDR3 DNA, CDR3 protein. D genes are given only for firm matches. The size of a clone is reported for some rows only, either as once, few or many, or as a class for expanded clones.

. | TRBJ2-1 | few | TRBV20-1 | TGCAGTGCTAGAACTGGTGTTGAGCAGTTCTTC | CSARTGVEQFF
. | TRBJ2-5 | many | TRBV6-1 | TGTGCCAGCAGTTTCCTCGGGACGGACAAAGAGACCCAGTACTTC | CASSFLGTDKETQYF
. | TRBJ2-1 | . | TRBV2 | TGTGCCAGCTCTCTCGACAGGCTCTATGCTGAGCAGTTCTTC | CASSLDRLYAEQFF
. | TRBJ2-1 | many | TRBV2 | TGTGCCAGCACCCCGGACGGAGGGCAGCAGTTCTTC | CASTPDGGQQFF
TRBD2 | TRBJ2-7 | many | TRBV3-1 | TGTGCCAGCAGCCAAGGACTAGCGGGGACTGTCTCCTACGAGCAGTACTTC | CASSQGLAGTVSYEQYF
. | TRBJ2-1 | . | TRBV6-6 | TGTGCCAGCAGTTCAAGGTACAATGAGCAGTTCTTC | CASSSRYNEQFF
. | TRBJ2-5 | many | TRBV19 | TGTGCCAGTAGTGCCTTGGTGAGGCAAGAGACCCAGTACTTC | CASSALVRQETQYF
. | TRBJ1-3 | . | TRBV2 | TGTGCCAGCAGTAAGGGGGAGGCTGGAAACACCATATATTTT | CASSKGEAGNTIYF
. | TRBJ2-2 | few | TRBV2 | TGTGCCAGCCGGGCCCGCGGGGAGCTGTTTTTT | CASRARGELFF
. | TRBJ2-3 | few | TRBV5-6 | TGTGCCAGCAGCTTGAGTCAGGATACGCAGTATTTT | CASSLSQDTQYF
. | TRBJ1-2 | many | TRBV24-1 | TGTGCCACCAGGGACGGCTATGGCTACACCTTC | CATRDGYGYTF
. | TRBJ1-5 | . | TRBV19 | TGTGCCAGTAGTATAGAAGAGGGGAATCAGCCCCAGCATTTT | CASSIEEGNQPQHF
. | TRBJ1-5 | . | TRBV23-1 | TGCGCCAGCAAGAGACCGGGCCCCTCAGCTCATGGCAATCAGCCCCAGCATTTT | CASKRPGPSAHGNQPQHF
TRBD2 | TRBJ2-7 | many | TRBV9 | TGTGCCAGCAGCGCCACTAGCGTCTCTAGGGAGCAGTACTTC | CASSATSVSREQYF
. | TRBJ1-5 | medium-sized | TRBV6-6 | TGTGCCAGCATGGGACTCAGGGGTAGTCAGCCCCAGCATTTT | CASMGLRGSQPQHF